This T cell receptor (beta chain) is drawn from a study of monozygotic twins with cystic fibrosis. Study summary: With about 16 PCR cycles, barcoded libraries came from about 3 micrograms of fragmented DNA.

Trimming pared 0 bases from V and 3 bases from J, leaving 4 bases between. Per the germline V gene, CDR1 is SGHRS and CDR2 is YFSETQ. The CDR3 extends over 12 amino acids. Study findings and constraints: Clonality was generally low (median roughly 0.0095), higher in the most severe patients. In this small cohort, shared CDR3 numbers showed no association with age, concordance or disease severity. Co-twins had the most similar V usage for 13 of 16 pairs, J for 8.

A word on this clone: Its specificity is unknown.

The assay was immunoSEQ multiplex PCR, and TCRdb's table has in-frame clones only and misses some. The sample yields under 40,000 clones, roughly 97% seen once. The sample consisted of blood. This chain links TRBV5-1 with TRBJ2-7; D is undetermined. The clonotype originates from a girl aged 2-9 years with cystic fibrosis. The CDR3, as DNA: TGCGCCAGCAGCTTGGCCGACTACGAGCAGTACTTC. Its translation: CASSLADYEQYF.